The rows below give T cell receptor beta chains drawn from one sample of a study of cytomegalovirus exposure and HLA in healthy donors. This table comes from immunoSEQ multiplex PCR, and its TCRdb copy is limited to in-frame clones, with some not included. The sample shows about 130,000 clones, around 92% of them seen only once. Input material: PBMCs. The receptors come from a man aged 25-40 years in good health and CMV-seronegative. Each CDR3 is given with its conserved first and last residue. The D gene is left open where the match is weak. Clone size is stated in some rows and not others, as once, few, many or a class when expanded.

abundance: .
d_gene: .
v_gene: TRBV7-7
j_gene: TRBJ2-2
CDR3aa: CASSPTGNTGELFF
CDR3nt: TGTGCTAGCAGCCCGACAGGGAACACCGGGGAGCTGTTTTTT

abundance: .
d_gene: .
v_gene: TRBV19
j_gene: TRBJ2-6
CDR3aa: CASSISPHSGANVLTF
CDR3nt: TGTGCCAGTAGTATATCCCCCCATTCTGGGGCCAACGTCCTGACTTTC

abundance: .
d_gene: .
v_gene: TRBV4-1
j_gene: TRBJ2-6
CDR3aa: CASSRWGGSGANVLTF
CDR3nt: TGCGCCAGCAGCCGATGGGGAGGCTCTGGGGCCAACGTCCTGACTTTC

abundance: .
d_gene: .
v_gene: TRBV28
j_gene: TRBJ1-5
CDR3aa: CASSYTGMRYQPQHF
CDR3nt: TGTGCCAGCAGCTATACAGGGATGAGGTATCAGCCCCAGCATTTT

abundance: .
d_gene: TRBD1
v_gene: TRBV4-1
j_gene: TRBJ1-2
CDR3aa: CASSQDRGRVGYTF
CDR3nt: TGCGCCAGCAGCCAAGACAGGGGGCGGGTTGGCTACACCTTC

abundance: once
d_gene: .
v_gene: TRBV7-6
j_gene: TRBJ2-5
CDR3aa: CASSALIGQGGETQYF
CDR3nt: TGTGCCAGCAGCGCCCTTATAGGCCAGGGCGGCGAGACCCAGTACTTC

abundance: .
d_gene: .
v_gene: TRBV9
j_gene: TRBJ1-6
CDR3aa: CASSSEGSAGYNSPLHF
CDR3nt: TGTGCCAGCAGCTCAGAGGGATCGGCTGGGTATAATTCACCCCTCCACTTT

abundance: .
d_gene: TRBD2
v_gene: TRBV2
j_gene: TRBJ2-3
CDR3aa: CASRILTSGGDTQYF
CDR3nt: TGTGCCAGCAGGATCTTGACTAGCGGGGGGGATACGCAGTATTTT

abundance: once
d_gene: TRBD2
v_gene: TRBV5-4
j_gene: TRBJ2-7
CDR3aa: CASSLAGGLSYEQYF
CDR3nt: TGTGCCAGCAGCTTGGCGGGAGGACTCTCCTACGAGCAGTACTTC

abundance: .
d_gene: TRBD1
v_gene: TRBV28
j_gene: TRBJ1-1
CDR3aa: CASSRQGILNTEAFF
CDR3nt: TGTGCCAGCAGCCGACAGGGGATTTTGAACACTGAAGCTTTCTTT

abundance: .
d_gene: .
v_gene: TRBV7-9
j_gene: TRBJ1-2
CDR3aa: CASSLQGGGPGGYTF
CDR3nt: TGTGCCAGCAGCTTACAGGGAGGGGGTCCCGGTGGCTACACCTTC

abundance: .
d_gene: TRBD2
v_gene: TRBV5-1
j_gene: TRBJ2-3
CDR3aa: CASSRLAGGTTDTQYF
CDR3nt: TGCGCCAGCAGCCGACTAGCGGGGGGGACGACAGATACGCAGTATTTT

abundance: .
d_gene: .
v_gene: TRBV29-1
j_gene: TRBJ2-2
CDR3aa: CSVEDNLGLRDPGELFF
CDR3nt: TGCAGCGTTGAAGATAATTTGGGATTGAGGGATCCCGGGGAGCTGTTTTTT

abundance: .
d_gene: .
v_gene: TRBV6-5
j_gene: TRBJ1-6
CDR3aa: CASKTLQGVDSPLHF
CDR3nt: TGTGCCAGCAAGACCTTACAGGGAGTCGATTCACCCCTCCACTTT

abundance: .
d_gene: .
v_gene: TRBV5-6
j_gene: TRBJ2-3
CDR3aa: CASSLPRDSRTDTQYF
CDR3nt: TGTGCCAGCAGCTTGCCGCGGGACTCTCGCACAGATACGCAGTATTTT

abundance: .
d_gene: .
v_gene: TRBV7-2
j_gene: TRBJ1-4
CDR3aa: CASSPGLSNEKLFF
CDR3nt: TGTGCCAGCAGCCCGGGACTTTCTAATGAAAAACTGTTTTTT

abundance: .
d_gene: .
v_gene: TRBV18
j_gene: TRBJ2-1
CDR3aa: CASSPPQGRGEEFF
CDR3nt: TGTGCCAGCTCACCCCCTCAAGGGCGGGGCGAGGAGTTCTTC

abundance: .
d_gene: .
v_gene: TRBV4-3
j_gene: TRBJ1-1
CDR3aa: CASSQDLIPNTEAFF
CDR3nt: TGCGCCAGCAGCCAAGATCTAATCCCGAACACTGAAGCTTTCTTT

abundance: .
d_gene: .
v_gene: TRBV27
j_gene: TRBJ1-6
CDR3aa: CASSPQSAPLHF
CDR3nt: TGTGCCAGCAGTCCACAGTCTGCACCCCTCCACTTT

abundance: .
d_gene: TRBD1
v_gene: TRBV28
j_gene: TRBJ1-4
CDR3aa: CASSSRTGGYEKLFF
CDR3nt: TGTGCCAGCAGTTCGCGGACAGGGGGATATGAAAAACTGTTTTTT

abundance: .
d_gene: TRBD2
v_gene: TRBV4-2
j_gene: TRBJ2-7
CDR3aa: CASSQVAGRGGGEQYF
CDR3nt: TGTGCCAGCAGCCAAGTGGCTGGGCGGGGGGGCGGCGAGCAGTACTTC

abundance: .
d_gene: .
v_gene: TRBV2
j_gene: TRBJ1-5
CDR3aa: CASSLRQPNSNQPQHF
CDR3nt: TGTGCCAGCAGTTTACGACAGCCTAATAGCAATCAGCCCCAGCATTTT

abundance: .
d_gene: TRBD2
v_gene: TRBV11-3
j_gene: TRBJ2-1
CDR3aa: CASSPGLAGEQFF
CDR3nt: TGTGCCAGCAGCCCTGGACTAGCGGGGGAGCAGTTCTTC

abundance: .
d_gene: TRBD1
v_gene: TRBV9
j_gene: TRBJ1-2
CDR3aa: CASSGRGQTNNYGYTF
CDR3nt: TGTGCCAGCAGCGGACGGGGACAGACCAATAACTATGGCTACACCTTC

abundance: .
d_gene: .
v_gene: TRBV18
j_gene: TRBJ1-6
CDR3aa: CASSPDRIGSPLHF
CDR3nt: TGTGCCAGCTCACCAGACAGGATAGGGTCACCCCTCCACTTT

abundance: once
d_gene: .
v_gene: TRBV28
j_gene: TRBJ1-4
CDR3aa: CASSLRVGKLFF
CDR3nt: TGTGCCAGCAGTCTGAGGGTGGGAAAACTGTTTTTT

abundance: once
d_gene: TRBD1
v_gene: TRBV6-5
j_gene: TRBJ1-6
CDR3aa: CASADRVSYNSPLHF
CDR3nt: TGTGCCAGCGCGGACAGGGTTTCCTATAATTCACCCCTCCACTTT

abundance: .
d_gene: TRBD1
v_gene: TRBV28
j_gene: TRBJ2-1
CDR3aa: CASNLGQIVHNEQFF
CDR3nt: TGTGCCAGCAACCTGGGACAGATCGTCCACAATGAGCAGTTCTTC

abundance: .
d_gene: .
v_gene: TRBV6-6
j_gene: TRBJ1-2
CDR3aa: CASSQQGVEGYTF
CDR3nt: TGTGCCAGCAGTCAACAGGGAGTGGAGGGCTACACCTTC

abundance: .
d_gene: .
v_gene: TRBV29-1
j_gene: TRBJ2-2
CDR3aa: CSVPEPGGELFF
CDR3nt: TGCAGCGTTCCCGAGCCCGGCGGGGAGCTGTTTTTT

abundance: .
d_gene: TRBD2
v_gene: TRBV7-9
j_gene: TRBJ2-7
CDR3aa: CASSSEAGAYYEQYF
CDR3nt: TGTGCCAGCAGCTCTGAAGCGGGGGCGTACTACGAGCAGTACTTC

abundance: .
d_gene: TRBD1
v_gene: TRBV7-2
j_gene: TRBJ1-2
CDR3aa: CASSLAGTAINYGYTF
CDR3nt: TGTGCCAGCAGCTTAGCGGGGACAGCGATAAACTATGGCTACACCTTC

abundance: few
d_gene: TRBD2
v_gene: TRBV19
j_gene: TRBJ2-1
CDR3aa: CASRKEIAGRDEQFF
CDR3nt: TGTGCCAGTAGAAAGGAAATAGCGGGGCGTGATGAGCAGTTCTTC

abundance: .
d_gene: .
v_gene: TRBV18
j_gene: TRBJ2-7
CDR3aa: CASSRQSAYEQYF
CDR3nt: TGTGCCAGCTCACGACAATCGGCCTACGAGCAGTACTTC

abundance: .
d_gene: .
v_gene: TRBV12-5
j_gene: TRBJ1-5
CDR3aa: CASGLEQGQPQHF
CDR3nt: TGTGCTAGTGGTCTGGAACAGGGTCAGCCCCAGCATTTT

abundance: .
d_gene: .
v_gene: TRBV7-6
j_gene: TRBJ2-7
CDR3aa: CASSLVGSQGTNEQYF
CDR3nt: TGTGCCAGCAGCTTAGTAGGTAGTCAGGGGACTAACGAGCAGTACTTC

abundance: few
d_gene: TRBD2
v_gene: TRBV7-6
j_gene: TRBJ2-1
CDR3aa: CASSLAGGRSYNEQFF
CDR3nt: TGTGCCAGCAGCTTAGCGGGAGGGAGGTCCTACAATGAGCAGTTCTTC

abundance: .
d_gene: .
v_gene: TRBV11-3
j_gene: TRBJ1-6
CDR3aa: CASSLQGDNSPLHF
CDR3nt: TGTGCCAGCAGCCTACAGGGAGATAATTCACCCCTCCACTTT

abundance: .
d_gene: .
v_gene: TRBV5-1
j_gene: TRBJ1-3
CDR3aa: CASSLDSPISGNTIYF
CDR3nt: TGCGCCAGCAGCCTGGACAGCCCTATCTCTGGAAACACCATATATTTT

abundance: .
d_gene: .
v_gene: TRBV27
j_gene: TRBJ2-2
CDR3aa: CASSFRDKAGELFF
CDR3nt: TGTGCCAGCAGTTTTCGGGACAAGGCCGGGGAGCTGTTTTTT

abundance: .
d_gene: .
v_gene: TRBV9
j_gene: TRBJ1-4
CDR3aa: CASSGGRATNEKLFF
CDR3nt: TGTGCCAGCAGCGGGGGGAGGGCAACTAATGAAAAACTGTTTTTT

abundance: .
d_gene: TRBD1
v_gene: TRBV7-9
j_gene: TRBJ1-2
CDR3aa: CASSLWDRDRGYTF
CDR3nt: TGTGCCAGCAGCTTATGGGACAGGGATAGGGGCTACACCTTC

abundance: .
d_gene: TRBD1
v_gene: TRBV7-2
j_gene: TRBJ1-2
CDR3aa: CASSLRDRADGYTF
CDR3nt: TGTGCCAGCAGCTTACGTGACAGGGCGGATGGCTACACCTTC

abundance: .
d_gene: .
v_gene: TRBV11-2
j_gene: TRBJ2-5
CDR3aa: CASSPRWGRGETQYF
CDR3nt: TGTGCCAGCAGTCCTCGGTGGGGGCGGGGGGAGACCCAGTACTTC

abundance: .
d_gene: TRBD1
v_gene: TRBV6-4
j_gene: TRBJ1-5
CDR3aa: CASSDCYRGGAGNQPQHF
CDR3nt: TGTGCCAGCAGTGACTGTTATCGAGGGGGCGCGGGCAATCAGCCCCAGCATTTT

abundance: .
d_gene: TRBD2
v_gene: TRBV2
j_gene: TRBJ2-2
CDR3aa: CASSRLAGGLTGELFF
CDR3nt: TGTGCCAGCAGTAGACTAGCGGGGGGGCTTACCGGGGAGCTGTTTTTT